What follows are 28 T cell receptor beta chains derived from one specimen sequenced in a study of control samples from healthy donors and cancer patients. Only in-frame clones appear in the TCRdb table, and some are missing; sequencing was by immunoSEQ multiplex PCR. The sample holds about 110,000 clones; about 80% are singletons and the top ten take about 5.9%. Source material: blood. The receptor set was obtained from a man between 18 and 35 years old in good health.

This sequence joins TRBV10-3 and TRBJ2-7; D is possibly TRBD2 (6 bases). Trimming left V 0 bases short and J 1 base short, with 10 bases between. In germline, CDR1 is ENHRY, CDR2 SYGVKD. The CDR3 has 15 amino acids. The CDR3 DNA reads TGTGCCATCAGTGAGTCGGGACTGACATCCTACGAGCAGTACTTC. It yields the protein CAISESGLTSYEQYF.

V usage is TRBV18 and J usage is TRBJ1-1; maybe TRBD1 (5 bases). V was pared by 3 bases and J by 5 bases, with 16 bases between. The CDR3 covers 15 residues. CDR1 is KGHSH, CDR2 LQKENI, per germline. This CDR3 reads CASSPAAGQGTEAFF. The CDR3 bases are TGTGCCAGCTCACCCGCTGCGGGGCAGGGAACTGAAGCTTTCTTT.

The chain has TRBV5-1 and TRBJ2-3, with TRBD1 as a possible D gene (5 bases). Germline V lookup: CDR1 SGHRS, CDR2 YFSETQ. The length of the CDR3 is 15 residues. The V end lost 2 bases, the J end lost 1 base, and 11 bases lay between the germline ends. DNA of the CDR3: TGCGCCAGCAGCTTCAGGGAAGTGGGCACAGATACGCAGTATTTT. Its translation: CASSFREVGTDTQYF.

This clone was seen many times. This chain uses TRBV30 with TRBJ1-6, with D uncertain. From germline, CDR1 is GTSNPN and CDR2 SVGIG (reference sequence). This CDR3 contains 15 residues. Trimming stripped 1 base from V and 4 bases from J, with 11 bases between. The CDR3 DNA reads TGTGCCTGGAGTGCTGGCCGGGCTTATAATTCACCCCTCCACTTT. Amino acid sequence: CAWSAGRAYNSPLHF.

This rearrangement joins TRBV30 to TRBJ2-2; no firm D call. CDR1 and CDR2 (germline): GTSNPN, SVGIG (reference sequence). Trimming cost V 3 bases and J 1 base, with 12 bases left between them. The CDR3 has 15 amino acids. CDR3 amino acids: CAWRRPPLNTGELFF. Written as DNA, the CDR3 is TGTGCCTGGAGAAGACCTCCTTTGAACACCGGGGAGCTGTTTTTT.

The chain joins TRBV29-1 to TRBJ1-2; D is unclear. Germline V gene sequence: CDR1 SQVTM, CDR2 ANQGSEA. The CDR3 consists of 12 residues. Trimming pared 4 bases from V and 6 bases from J, leaving 12 bases between. CDR3: CSVGQAEHGYTF. For the CDR3, the DNA is TGCAGCGTTGGGCAGGCCGAGCATGGCTACACCTTC. Complete variable domain (other parts from reference TRBV29-1 and TRBJ1-2): SAVISQKPSRDICQRGTSLTIQCQVDSQVTMMFWYRQQPGQSLTLIATANQGSEATYESGFVIDKFPISRPNLTFSTLTVSNMSPEDSSIYLCSVGQAEHGYTFGSGTRLTVV.

The chain couples TRBV13 to TRBJ2-4; D unresolved. Germline CDR1 reads PRHDT; CDR2 reads FYEKMQ (reference sequence). This CDR3 has 15 amino acids. The V and J ends lost 3 bases and 1 base respectively, with 10 bases between them. As DNA, the CDR3 is TGTGCCAGCAGCTTCTCCATGGAGGCCAAAAACATTCAGTACTTC. Residues: CASSFSMEAKNIQYF.

The CDR3 loop is CASSWDRGDEKLFF. DNA for the CDR3: TGTGCCAGTAGCTGGGACAGGGGGGATGAAAAACTGTTTTTT. The genes are TRBV19 and TRBJ1-4, with 11 bases aligning to TRBD1. The CDR3 is 14 residues long. Germline assignment: CDR1 LNHDA and CDR2 SQIVND (reference sequence). J gave up 6 bases and V 6 bases, and 3 bases lay outside the gene matches.

The J gene is TRBJ1-5, the V gene TRBV4-1, with D hard to call. V was shortened by 4 bases and J by 4 bases, with 26 bases between the two germline ends. The CDR3 is 19 residues long. Germline V lookup: CDR1 MGHRA, CDR2 YSYEKL. The CDR3 sequence: CASSPHPGWLSVPNQPQHF. The CDR3 nucleotides are TGCGCCAGCAGCCCCCACCCGGGATGGCTTTCGGTGCCTAATCAGCCCCAGCATTTT.

The V gene is TRBV12-3 or TRBV12-4, the J gene TRBJ1-2; D gene unclear. The CDR3 extends over 13 amino acids. Between the trimmed V and J ends, which lost 5 bases and 1 base, there was a span of 8 bases. The CDR3 coding sequence is TGTGCCAGCAGTATAGGTTTTAACTATGGCTACACCTTC. This codes for CASSIGFNYGYTF.

The chain joins TRBV7-2 to TRBJ2-4; 8 nucleotides align to TRBD1. The CDR3 sequence is 17 residues long. CDR1 SGHTA and CDR2 FQGNSA come from the germline V gene. V was clipped by 5 bases and J by 2 bases; unmatched bases: 11. The CDR3 bases are TGTGCCAGCAGCATTACTCCAGGGGGCGCATCCAAAAACATTCAGTACTTC. Residues: CASSITPGGASKNIQYF.

The V and J genes are TRBV24-1 and TRBJ2-1, with a possible D match to TRBD1 (5 bases). V dropped 0 bases and J dropped 4 bases, with 6 bases sitting between them. Germline V gene sequence: CDR1 KGHDR, CDR2 SFDVKD. The CDR3 runs to 14 residues. The CDR3 region is CATSDLSGYNEQFF. As DNA, the CDR3 is TGTGCCACCAGTGATTTGTCAGGGTACAATGAGCAGTTCTTC.

This chain uses TRBV11-2 with TRBJ2-5, with D unclear. Germline V gene sequence: CDR1 SGHAT, CDR2 FQNNGV. Trimming took 0 bases from V and 5 from J, leaving 7 bases between them. The CDR3 spans 13 residues. Here the CDR3 DNA reads TGTGCCAGCAGCTTAGATCCCGCCGAGACCCAGTACTTC. Its protein is CASSLDPAETQYF.

V gene TRBV25-1 combines with J gene TRBJ2-7; D is unresolved. The CDR3 length is 13 residues. V lost 6 bases and J lost 0, with 9 bases in between. Germline CDR1 reads MGHDK; CDR2 reads SYGVNS. The chain's CDR3 is CASSAPSSYEQYF. The CDR3, as DNA: TGTGCCAGCAGCGCACCAAGCTCCTACGAGCAGTACTTC.

This clone was seen once. The chain uses TRBV2 and TRBJ2-3; no reliable D call. The CDR3 spans 15 residues. Germline lookup yields CDR1 SNHLY and CDR2 FYNNEI. V shed 6 bases and J shed 1 base, with 14 bases lying between them. Written as DNA, the CDR3 is TGTGCCAGCAGCGTTCTCGGCTTGGGCACAGATACGCAGTATTTT. Protein: CASSVLGLGTDTQYF. The complete variable domain, with remaining parts taken from reference TRBV2 and TRBJ2-3, reads EPEVTQTPSHQVTQMGQEVILRCVPISNHLYFYWYRQILGQKVEFLVSFYNNEISEKSEIFDDQFSVERPDGSNFTLKIRSTKLEDSAMYFCASSVLGLGTDTQYFGPGTRLTVL.

Comments on this clone: Compared with germline, one end of the junction differs, possibly owing to a read error. This CDR3 reads CASSPLSGRPPDF. The CDR3 nucleotides are TGTGCCAGTAGTCCTCTCAGTGGCCGCCCTCCGGACTTC. This chain connects TRBV19 to TRBJ2-4; D is unclear. This CDR3 contains 13 residues. CDR1 is LNHDA, CDR2 SQIVND, per germline (reference sequence).

This clone was counted once. The rearrangement links TRBV3-1 (or the pseudogene TRBV3-2) to TRBJ2-4, with 7 bases aligning to TRBD2. CDR3 length: 17 residues. V shed 0 bases and J 8 bases; nucleotides not matched to a gene: 13. Germline V CDR1 and CDR2: LGHDT, YNNKEL (reference sequence). CDR3 loop: CASSQDPGVAGPYIQYF. In DNA form, the CDR3 reads TGTGCCAGCAGCCAAGATCCCGGGGTAGCGGGCCCATACATTCAGTACTTC.

The chain combines TRBV6-5 with TRBJ2-7, with 7 bases identical to TRBD1. Germline V gives CDR1 MNHEY, CDR2 SVGAGI. The CDR3 runs to 14 residues. V gave up 6 bases and J gave up 6 bases; unmatched junction bases: 11. The CDR3 DNA is TGTGCCAGCAGCCCAGGGGGAGTTTCCCTCGAGCAGTACTTC. Amino acid sequence: CASSPGGVSLEQYF.

The V and J genes are TRBV27 and TRBJ2-7, with D possibly matching TRBD2 (6 bases). Trimming removed 5 bases from V and 1 base from J, with 12 bases in between. Germline CDR1 MNHEY, CDR2 SMNVEV (reference sequence). This CDR3 has 14 residues. The CDR3 DNA reads TGTGCCAGCAGTCCGCTAGCGAATTCCTACGAGCAGTACTTC. It translates to CASSPLANSYEQYF.

The genes are TRBV5-1 and TRBJ2-7; tentatively, D is TRBD1 (6 bases). Germline CDR1 is SGHRS and CDR2 is YFSETQ. V was trimmed by 3 bases and J by 3 bases, leaving 19 bases between them. This CDR3 comprises 16 residues. CDR3 DNA: TGCGCCAGCAGCTCCGAAGGGGGAATCTGGGACTACGAGCAGTACTTC. Translating it yields CASSSEGGIWDYEQYF. The full variable domain, with the rest looked up from reference TRBV5-1 and TRBJ2-7, is KAGVTQTPRYLIKTRGQQVTLSCSPISGHRSVSWYQQTPGQGLQFLFEYFSETQRNKGNFPGRFSGRQFSNSRSEMNVSTLELGDSALYLCASSSEGGIWDYEQYFGPGTRLTVT.

The V and J genes are TRBV6-5 and TRBJ1-5; D call uncertain. V lost 6 bases and J lost 0, with 12 bases in between. CDR1 and CDR2 (germline): MNHEY, SVGAGI. The CDR3 spans 15 residues. CDR3 coding DNA: TGTGCCAGCAGGGCGGGGAAAAATAGCAATCAGCCCCAGCATTTT. Its translation is CASRAGKNSNQPQHF.

The gene calls are TRBV23-1 and TRBJ2-5; 9 positions match TRBD1. TRBV23-1 is placed among ORFs of uncertain function. Trimming at V came to 7 bases and at J to 4 bases, leaving 7 bases not matched to a gene. This CDR3 spans 14 amino acids. The CDR3 sequence: CASTPRDRVETQYF. CDR3 in DNA: TGCGCCAGCACGCCGCGGGACAGGGTAGAGACCCAGTACTTC.

The rearrangement links TRBV30 to TRBJ1-1; 7 bases map to TRBD1. CDR3 length: 13 residues. CDR1 GTSNPN and CDR2 SVGIG come from the germline V gene (reference sequence). Unmatched junction bases numbered 5, after V lost 2 bases and J lost 5 bases. This chain's CDR3 is CAWSRQGGTEAFF. Here the CDR3 DNA reads TGTGCCTGGAGTAGACAGGGTGGTACTGAAGCTTTCTTT.

This rearrangement joins TRBV5-1 to TRBJ2-7; 8 bases map to TRBD2. V dropped 5 bases and J dropped 4; count of bases not matched to a gene: 14. Per the germline V gene, CDR1 is SGHRS and CDR2 is YFSETQ. The CDR3 extends over 16 amino acids. Here the CDR3 DNA reads TGCGCCAGCAGTCACCTCGGCGGGGGGCCTCGGTACGAGCAGTACTTC. This sequence encodes CASSHLGGGPRYEQYF.

In regard to this clone: The same CDR3 is also encoded by other DNA sequences in this sample. The rearrangement links TRBV5-4 to TRBJ1-2; D not resolved. Per the germline V gene, CDR1 is SGHNT and CDR2 is YYREEE (reference sequence). Trimming left V 0 bases short and J 2 bases short, with 8 bases between. The CDR3 is 14 residues long. The CDR3, as DNA: TGTGCCAGCAGCTTGGTCGGGGTAAACTATGGCTACACCTTC. Translation: CASSLVGVNYGYTF. Full variable domain (remainder filled in from reference TRBV5-4 and TRBJ1-2): ETGVTQSPTHLIKTRGQQVTLRCSSQSGHNTVSWYQQALGQGPQFIFQYYREEENGRGNFPPRFSGLQFPNYSSELNVNALELDDSALYLCASSLVGVNYGYTFGSGTRLTVV.

This chain connects TRBV5-1 to TRBJ2-2; 13 bases are shared with TRBD2. This CDR3 contains 17 residues. Germline lookup yields CDR1 SGHRS and CDR2 YFSETQ. The V gene end was trimmed by 4 bases and the J gene end by 4 bases; junction bases not matched to a gene: 7. This CDR3 reads CASSPLAGGPSTGELFF. CDR3 DNA: TGCGCCAGCAGCCCACTAGCGGGGGGGCCCAGCACCGGGGAGCTGTTTTTT.

The chain employs TRBV6-5 and TRBJ1-6; 8 positions agree with TRBD1. V was pared by 6 bases and J by 10 bases, with 5 bases of the junction left unmatched. Germline V gives CDR1 MNHEY, CDR2 SVGAGI. The CDR3 runs to 13 residues. The CDR3 coding sequence is TGTGCCAGCAGCCCGACAGGGGAATCACCCCTCCACTTT. Amino acid sequence: CASSPTGESPLHF.

The CDR3 DNA follows: TGTGCCAGTAGTCCGGAACAGGGACCCTATAATGAAAAACTGTTTTTT. It specifies CASSPEQGPYNEKLFF. This chain uses TRBV19 with TRBJ1-4, with D maybe TRBD1 (6 bases). This CDR3 spans 16 amino acids. Trimming removed 5 bases from V and 4 bases from J, with 17 bases in between. Germline V CDR1 and CDR2: LNHDA, SQIVND (reference sequence).